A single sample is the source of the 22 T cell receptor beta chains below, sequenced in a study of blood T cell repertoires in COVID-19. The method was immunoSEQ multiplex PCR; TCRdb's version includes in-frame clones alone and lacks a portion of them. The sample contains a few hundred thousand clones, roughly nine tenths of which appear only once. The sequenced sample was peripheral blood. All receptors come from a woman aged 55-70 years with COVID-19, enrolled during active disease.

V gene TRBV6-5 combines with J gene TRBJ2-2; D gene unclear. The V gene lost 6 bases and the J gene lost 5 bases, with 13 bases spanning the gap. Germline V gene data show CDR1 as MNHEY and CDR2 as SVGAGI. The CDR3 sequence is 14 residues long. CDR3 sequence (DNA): TGTGCCAGCAGAGACTTGTGGTATACCGGGGAGCTGTTTTTT. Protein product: CASRDLWYTGELFF.

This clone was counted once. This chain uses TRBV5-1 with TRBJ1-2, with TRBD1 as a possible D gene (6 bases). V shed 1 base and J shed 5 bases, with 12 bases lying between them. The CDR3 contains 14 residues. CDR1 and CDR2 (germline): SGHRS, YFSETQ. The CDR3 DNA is TGCGCCAGCAGCTTGCCCGACAGGCCGTATGGCTACACCTTC. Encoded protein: CASSLPDRPYGYTF.

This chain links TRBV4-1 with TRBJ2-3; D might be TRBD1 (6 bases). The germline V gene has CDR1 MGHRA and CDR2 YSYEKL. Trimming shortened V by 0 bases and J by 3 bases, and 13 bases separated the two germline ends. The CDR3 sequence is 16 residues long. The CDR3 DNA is TGCGCCAGCAGCCAAGATCCGCAGGGGAAGACAGATACGCAGTATTTT. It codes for CASSQDPQGKTDTQYF.

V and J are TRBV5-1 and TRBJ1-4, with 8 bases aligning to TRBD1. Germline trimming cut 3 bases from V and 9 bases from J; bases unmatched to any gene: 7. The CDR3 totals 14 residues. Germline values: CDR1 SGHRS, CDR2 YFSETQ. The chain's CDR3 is CASSSGQAGKKLFF. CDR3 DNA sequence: TGCGCCAGCAGCTCGGGACAGGCTGGTAAAAAACTGTTTTTT.

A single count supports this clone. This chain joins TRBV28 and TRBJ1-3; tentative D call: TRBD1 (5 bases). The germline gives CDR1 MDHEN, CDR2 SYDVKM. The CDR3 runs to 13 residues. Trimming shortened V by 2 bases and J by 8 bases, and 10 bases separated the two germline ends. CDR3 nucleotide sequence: TGTGCCAGCAGTTTACGGTCGGGGGACACCATATATTTT. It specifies CASSLRSGDTIYF.

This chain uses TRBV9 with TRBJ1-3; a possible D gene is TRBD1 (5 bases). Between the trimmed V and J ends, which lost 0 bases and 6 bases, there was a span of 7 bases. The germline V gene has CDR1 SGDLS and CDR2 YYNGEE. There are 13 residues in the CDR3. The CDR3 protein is CASSVAGSNTIYF. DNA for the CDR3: TGTGCCAGCAGCGTAGCAGGGTCAAACACCATATATTTT.

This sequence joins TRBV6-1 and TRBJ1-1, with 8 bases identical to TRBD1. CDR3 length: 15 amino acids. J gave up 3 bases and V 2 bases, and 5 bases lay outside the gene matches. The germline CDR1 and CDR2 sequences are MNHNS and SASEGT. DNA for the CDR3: TGTGCCAGCAGTGAATTGGGACAGGACTACACTGAAGCTTTCTTT. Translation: CASSELGQDYTEAFF.

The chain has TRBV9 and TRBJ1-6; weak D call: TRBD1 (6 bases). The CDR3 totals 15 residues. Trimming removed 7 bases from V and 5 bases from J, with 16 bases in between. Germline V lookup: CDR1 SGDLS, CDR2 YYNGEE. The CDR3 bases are TGTGCCAGCGCCGCCCGGGCAGGGGATAATTCACCCCTCCACTTT. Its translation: CASAARAGDNSPLHF. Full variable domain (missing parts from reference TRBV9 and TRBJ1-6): DSGVTQTPKHLITATGQRVTLRCSPRSGDLSVYWYQQSLDQGLQFLIQYYNGEERAKGNILERFSAQQFPDLHSELNLSSLELGDSALYFCASAARAGDNSPLHFGNGTRLTVT.

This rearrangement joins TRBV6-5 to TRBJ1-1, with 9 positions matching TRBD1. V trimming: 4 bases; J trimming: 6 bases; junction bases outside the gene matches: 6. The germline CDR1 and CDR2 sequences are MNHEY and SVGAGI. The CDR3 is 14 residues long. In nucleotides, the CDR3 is TGTGCCAGCAGTTCCGGACAGGGGAGATCTGAAGCTTTCTTT. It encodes CASSSGQGRSEAFF.

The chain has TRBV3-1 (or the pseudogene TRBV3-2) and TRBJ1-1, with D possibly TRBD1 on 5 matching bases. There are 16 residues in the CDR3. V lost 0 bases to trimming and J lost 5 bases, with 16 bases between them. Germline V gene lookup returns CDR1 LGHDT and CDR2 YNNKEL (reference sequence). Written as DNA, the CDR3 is TGTGCCAGCAGCCAAGAATTTCGGACCCAGGGAACTGAAGCTTTCTTT. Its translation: CASSQEFRTQGTEAFF.

CDR3 sequence (DNA): TGTGCCTGGAGTCTCCGTTCTACCCTCCACTTT. Translated, it gives CAWSLRSTLHF. The chain links TRBV30 to TRBJ1-6; unclear D gene. There are 11 residues in the CDR3. Germline CDR1 is GTSNPN and CDR2 is SVGIG (reference sequence). V was shortened by 2 bases and J by 14 bases, with 10 bases between the two germline ends.

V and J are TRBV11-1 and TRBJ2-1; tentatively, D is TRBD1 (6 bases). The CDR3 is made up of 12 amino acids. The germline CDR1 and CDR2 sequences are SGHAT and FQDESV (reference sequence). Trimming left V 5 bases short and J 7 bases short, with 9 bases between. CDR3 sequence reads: CASSVDRNEQFF. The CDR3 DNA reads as TGTGCCAGCAGCGTAGACAGGAATGAGCAGTTCTTC.

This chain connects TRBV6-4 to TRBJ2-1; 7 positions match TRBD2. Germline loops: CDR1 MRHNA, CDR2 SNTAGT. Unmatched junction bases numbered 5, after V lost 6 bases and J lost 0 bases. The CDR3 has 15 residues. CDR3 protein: CASSASGSSYNEQFF. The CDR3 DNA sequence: TGTGCCAGCAGCGCTAGCGGCAGCTCCTACAATGAGCAGTTCTTC.

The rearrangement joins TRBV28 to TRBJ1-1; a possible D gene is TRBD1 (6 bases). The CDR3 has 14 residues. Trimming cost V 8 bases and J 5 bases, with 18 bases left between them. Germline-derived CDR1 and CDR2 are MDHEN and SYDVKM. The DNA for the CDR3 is TGTGCCAGCGGCCTTGGACAGCGTGGAACTGAAGCTTTCTTT. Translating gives CASGLGQRGTEAFF.

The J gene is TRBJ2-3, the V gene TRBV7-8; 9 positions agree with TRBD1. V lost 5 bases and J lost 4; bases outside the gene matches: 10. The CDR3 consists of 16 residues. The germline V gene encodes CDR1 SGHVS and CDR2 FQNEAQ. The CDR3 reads CASSNRDRVLPDTQYF. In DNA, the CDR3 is TGTGCCAGCAGCAACAGGGACAGGGTTCTTCCAGATACGCAGTATTTT.

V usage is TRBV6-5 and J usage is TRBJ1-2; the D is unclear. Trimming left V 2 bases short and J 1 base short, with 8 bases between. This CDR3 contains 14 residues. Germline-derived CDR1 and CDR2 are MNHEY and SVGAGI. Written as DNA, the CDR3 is TGTGCCAGCAGTTACGGCAGGTATAACTATGGCTACACCTTC. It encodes CASSYGRYNYGYTF.

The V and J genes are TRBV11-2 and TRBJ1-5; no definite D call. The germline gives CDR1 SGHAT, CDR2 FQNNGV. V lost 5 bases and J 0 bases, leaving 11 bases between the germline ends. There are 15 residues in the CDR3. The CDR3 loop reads CASSTGLHSNQPQHF. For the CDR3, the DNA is TGTGCCAGCAGCACCGGACTCCATAGCAATCAGCCCCAGCATTTT.

The CDR3 coding sequence is TGTGCCAGCAGCATCCGGACAGGGAGGGATTCACCCCTCCACTTT. Translation: CASSIRTGRDSPLHF. The rearrangement uses TRBV7-2 and TRBJ1-6; the match to TRBD1 covers 8 bases. In germline, CDR1 is SGHTA, CDR2 FQGNSA. The CDR3 has 15 residues. V was pared by 5 bases and J by 8 bases, with 8 bases of the junction left unmatched.

The CDR3 region has the DNA TGTGCCAGTAGTCAACAGGGCCGCGTGTGGGAGACCCAGTACTTC. It yields the protein CASSQQGRVWETQYF. V and J are TRBV19 and TRBJ2-5, with D perhaps TRBD1 (6 bases). Trimming removed 5 bases from V and 5 bases from J, with 18 bases in between. Germline V gives CDR1 LNHDA, CDR2 SQIVND (reference sequence). The length of the CDR3 is 15 residues.

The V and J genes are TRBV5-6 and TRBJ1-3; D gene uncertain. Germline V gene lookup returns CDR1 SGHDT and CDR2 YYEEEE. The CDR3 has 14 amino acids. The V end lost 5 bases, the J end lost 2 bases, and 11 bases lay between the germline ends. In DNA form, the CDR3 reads TGTGCCAGCAGGGAGGAGGGAACTGGAAACACCATATATTTT. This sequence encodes CASREEGTGNTIYF.

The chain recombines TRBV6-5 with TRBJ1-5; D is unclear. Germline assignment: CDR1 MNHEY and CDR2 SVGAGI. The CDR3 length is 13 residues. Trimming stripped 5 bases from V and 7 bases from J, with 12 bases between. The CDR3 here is CASSPFAGQPQHF. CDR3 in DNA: TGTGCCAGCAGTCCCTTCGCAGGACAGCCCCAGCATTTT.

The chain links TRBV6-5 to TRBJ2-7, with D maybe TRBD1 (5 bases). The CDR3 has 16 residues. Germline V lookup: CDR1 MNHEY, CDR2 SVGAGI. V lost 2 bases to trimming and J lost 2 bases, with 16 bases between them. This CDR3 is CASSYGSRQTTYEQYF. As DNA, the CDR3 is TGTGCCAGCAGTTACGGATCAAGACAGACGACCTACGAGCAGTACTTC.